The 30 T cell receptor beta chains in this list originate from one sample, sequenced in a study of CD8+CD57+ T cells in acquired aplastic anemia. According to the study, genomic DNA was the template for TCR beta VDJ and CDR3 profiling. TCRdb reanalysed the reads using MiXCR and keeps one entry per CDR3 protein. The sample has roughly 170,000 distinct CDR3 sequences, 55% to 70% seen once; the top ten hold roughly 44%. The sequenced material came from sorted CD4+, CD8+, or CD8+CD57+ T cells (not recorded which) from PBMCs. All receptors derive from a human donor in good health.

The chain employs TRBV24-1 and TRBJ2-7, with 7 bases identical to TRBD1. J lost 2 bases, V lost 9 bases, and 12 bases had no gene match. The CDR3 sequence is 15 residues long. Germline V gives CDR1 KGHDR, CDR2 SFDVKD. DNA for the CDR3: TGTGCCACCTGGGACAGCTCATTTAGCCCCTACGAGCAGTACTTC. Translating it yields CATWDSSFSPYEQYF.

About this clonotype itself: This sequence may be a read error, since a much larger clone differs from it by one base. This rearrangement joins TRBV24-1 to TRBJ1-5; D gene uncertain. Germline V gene sequence: CDR1 KGHDR, CDR2 SFDVKD. Trimming removed 12 bases at V and 1 base at J, with 12 bases between. The CDR3 sequence is 13 residues long. CDR3 DNA sequence: TGTGCCGGCAGTACAGCAAGCAATCAGCCCCAGCATTTT. This codes for CAGSTASNQPQHF.

This chain connects TRBV5-6 to TRBJ1-2; D is uncertain. CDR1 is SGHDT, CDR2 YYEEEE, per germline. The CDR3 contains 13 residues. V was clipped by 3 bases and J by 8 bases, with 14 bases between them. The CDR3 sequence: CASSSGPSLGYTF. CDR3 bases: TGTGCCAGCAGCTCCGGACCCTCGTTGGGCTACACCTTC.

This clonotype has more than one count but fewer than ten. The rearrangement uses TRBV12-3 or TRBV12-4 and TRBJ2-7; D call uncertain. V was pared by 2 bases and J by 3 bases, with 8 bases between. This CDR3 has 13 residues. The CDR3 is CASSLIYHYEQYF. Here the CDR3 DNA reads TGTGCCAGCAGTTTAATCTATCACTACGAGCAGTACTTC.

The chain employs TRBV20-1 and TRBJ1-2; 8 bases match TRBD1. CDR3 size: 14 residues. The germline V gene has CDR1 DFQATT and CDR2 SNEGSKA (reference sequence). V lost 1 base to trimming and J lost 4 bases; unmatched junction nucleotides: 5. Here the CDR3 DNA reads TGCAGTGCTAGAGGGGACAGGAGCTCCTATGGCTACACCTTC. Protein: CSARGDRSSYGYTF.

This clonotype was detected ten times or more. The chain joins TRBV5-1 to TRBJ2-1, with 7 bases matching TRBD2. CDR3 size: 15 residues. In germline, CDR1 is SGHRS, CDR2 YFSETQ. V lost 0 bases to trimming and J lost 6 bases; unmatched junction nucleotides: 6. CDR3 region: CASSLEIAGPNEQFF. The CDR3 DNA is TGCGCCAGCAGCTTGGAGATAGCGGGCCCCAATGAGCAGTTCTTC.

In this sample, this clonotype turned up many times. The chain uses TRBV19 and TRBJ2-1; 7 positions agree with TRBD2. CDR1 and CDR2 (germline): LNHDA, SQIVND (reference sequence). The CDR3 spans 15 residues. The trim removed 7 bases at V and 8 bases at J, leaving 14 bases unmatched. CDR3 region: CASTFWGGSRDEQFF. The CDR3 DNA reads TGTGCCAGTACCTTTTGGGGCGGGAGTAGGGATGAGCAGTTCTTC.

This clonotype occurred once. CDR3 loop: CSAYPGTRTYNEQFF. CDR3 DNA sequence: TGCAGTGCTTACCCCGGGACTAGGACCTACAATGAGCAGTTCTTC. The gene calls are TRBV20-1 and TRBJ2-1; TRBD2 aligns across 8 bases. Germline CDR1 and CDR2: DFQATT and SNEGSKA (reference sequence). V shed 5 bases, J shed 2 bases, and the junction held 8 bases outside the gene matches. CDR3 length: 15 residues.

This clonotype was counted once. The chain recombines TRBV29-1 with TRBJ2-7; tentative D call: TRBD2 (6 bases). V gave up 2 bases and J gave up 3 bases, with 11 bases separating them. CDR1 and CDR2 (germline): SQVTM, ANQGSEA. The CDR3 has 13 amino acids. The CDR3 sequence: CSVERESDYEQYF. The CDR3 DNA is TGCAGCGTTGAACGGGAGTCAGACTACGAGCAGTACTTC.

Note on this clonotype: A much larger clone lies one base from this, so it may be a read error. V gene TRBV4-1 combines with J gene TRBJ2-3, with D possibly TRBD1 on 6 matching bases. The DNA end is more similar to TRBJ1-5, so the J call may be wrong. The germline V gene has CDR1 MGHRA and CDR2 YSYEKL. The CDR3 is 16 amino acids. DNA of the CDR3: TGCGCCAGCAGCCAAGATTCAGGGGACCCTCTTCGGCCCCAGCATTTT. It is translated as CASSQDSGDPLRPQHF.

As regards this clonotype: No DNA is shown, since the ends of the CDR3 on it are uncertain; the CDR3 is the one TCRdb lists. This sequence joins TRBV15 and TRBJ2-1; the table gives TRBD1 as D, unverified against the DNA. In germline, CDR1 is LNHNV, CDR2 YYDKDF (reference sequence). The CDR3 adds up to 16 amino acids, both ends counted. The CDR3: CTSVPAVKFGRHEQFF.

In this sample, this clonotype turned up many times. The chain couples TRBV12-3 or TRBV12-4 to TRBJ2-1; D is undetermined. Deletions cut 0 bases from V and 7 bases from J, with 10 bases between. The CDR3 totals 14 residues. CDR3 sequence reads: CASSLALRENEQFF. The CDR3, as DNA: TGTGCCAGCAGTTTAGCGCTTCGAGAGAATGAGCAGTTCTTC.

The chain links TRBV7-3 to TRBJ2-7, with 9 positions matching TRBD2. Trimming cost V 1 base and J 6 bases; bases outside gene matches: 4. CDR1 SGHTA and CDR2 FQGTGA come from the germline V gene. The CDR3 sequence is 14 residues long. The CDR3 reads CASSLSGRVGEQYF. The DNA of the CDR3 is TGTGCCAGCAGCTTAAGCGGGAGGGTAGGCGAGCAGTACTTC. Based on the CDR3 plus reference TRBV7-3 and TRBJ2-7, the full variable domain is GAGVSQTPSNKVTEKGKYVELRCDPISGHTALYWYRQSLGQGPEFLIYFQGTGAADDSGLPNDRFFAVRPEGSVSTLKIQRTERGDSAVYLCASSLSGRVGEQYFGPGTRLTVT.

CDR3 sequence: CATRDRSYEQYF. The CDR3, as DNA: TGTGCCACCCGGGACAGGTCCTACGAGCAGTACTTC. The chain joins TRBV19 to TRBJ2-7; 8 bases line up with TRBD1. This CDR3 contains 12 residues. The junction had 3 bases not matched to a gene; V was cut back by 10 bases and J by 1 base. From germline, CDR1 is LNHDA and CDR2 SQIVND (reference sequence).

The chain uses TRBV7-3 and TRBJ2-2, with D unresolved. Germline-derived CDR1 and CDR2 are SGHTA and FQGTGA. The CDR3 length is 14 residues. V lost 1 base and J 5 bases, leaving 8 bases between the germline ends. The CDR3 loop is CASSLKAKTGELFF. The CDR3 coding sequence is TGTGCCAGCAGCTTAAAGGCTAAAACCGGGGAGCTGTTTTTT. The full variable domain, completed using reference TRBV7-3 and TRBJ2-2, is GAGVSQTPSNKVTEKGKYVELRCDPISGHTALYWYRQSLGQGPEFLIYFQGTGAADDSGLPNDRFFAVRPEGSVSTLKIQRTERGDSAVYLCASSLKAKTGELFFGEGSRLTVL.

Ten or more counts support this clonotype. The chain combines TRBV5-8 with TRBJ1-1; D not resolved. Germline-derived CDR1 and CDR2 are SGHTS and YDEGEE. The CDR3 runs 13 residues. Between the trimmed V and J ends, which lost 4 bases and 2 bases, there was a span of 9 bases. The CDR3 reads CASSLWGNTEAFF. The CDR3 DNA reads as TGTGCCAGCAGCCTATGGGGAAACACTGAAGCTTTCTTT.

The rearrangement joins TRBV7-8 to TRBJ2-3; tentative D call: TRBD2 (6 bases). Germline values: CDR1 SGHVS, CDR2 FQNEAQ. CDR3 length: 15 amino acids. The germline V and J ends were trimmed by 6 bases and 0 bases, with 13 bases remaining between them. The DNA of the CDR3 is TGTGCCAGCAGTGGGCCGGGAGAAAGCACAGATACGCAGTATTTT. Its protein is CASSGPGESTDTQYF.

This CDR3 is CASSDKSYEQYF. DNA of the CDR3: TGCGCCAGCAGCGATAAATCCTACGAGCAGTACTTC. This chain joins TRBV5-1 and TRBJ2-7; no clear D. The CDR3 is 12 amino acids. V lost 4 bases and J 1 base, leaving 6 bases between the germline ends. Germline V lookup: CDR1 SGHRS, CDR2 YFSETQ.

V gene TRBV19 combines with J gene TRBJ2-7, with no clear D. V lost 1 base and J lost 3, with 13 bases in between. CDR3 size: 15 residues. Germline loops: CDR1 LNHDA, CDR2 SQIVND (reference sequence). Here the CDR3 DNA reads TGTGCCAGTAGTATAGTAGGGAACCTACGCTACGAGCAGTACTTC. The encoded protein is CASSIVGNLRYEQYF.

In this sample, this clonotype turned up a few times. The CDR3 coding sequence is TGCGCCAGCAGCTTGGTTCAGGGGATAGGTGAGCAGTACTTC. Its translation: CASSLVQGIGEQYF. The chain has TRBV5-1 and TRBJ2-7; D might be TRBD1 (6 bases). Trimming pared 0 bases from V and 7 bases from J, leaving 14 bases between. CDR1 SGHRS and CDR2 YFSETQ come from the germline V gene. This CDR3 has 14 residues.

This chain joins TRBV7-8 and TRBJ2-7; the D gene is possibly TRBD1 (6 bases). Germline V gene sequence: CDR1 SGHVS, CDR2 FQNEAQ. This CDR3 has 18 amino acids. The germline V and J ends were trimmed by 1 base and 0 bases, with 19 bases remaining between them. Here the CDR3 DNA reads TGTGCCAGCAGCTTAGGTTTTGCCGGACAGACCCGCTCCTACGAGCAGTACTTC. It encodes CASSLGFAGQTRSYEQYF.

This clonotype was recorded at least ten times. The chain combines TRBV2 with TRBJ1-5; a weak D match, TRBD1 (5 bases). The V end lost 1 base, the J end lost 0 bases, and 7 bases lay between the germline ends. CDR1 and CDR2 from the germline V gene are SNHLY and FYNNEI. The CDR3 has 15 amino acids. This chain's CDR3 is CASSEGTISNQPQHF. The CDR3 DNA sequence: TGTGCCAGCAGTGAAGGGACAATTAGCAATCAGCCCCAGCATTTT.

For the CDR3, the DNA is TGTGCCAGCCAACTCGACGGGGAAGCTTTCTTT. It is translated as CASQLDGEAFF. The rearrangement links TRBV2 to TRBJ1-1; D call uncertain. Germline V gene lookup returns CDR1 SNHLY and CDR2 FYNNEI. This CDR3 region has 11 residues. With 8 bases removed from V and 8 bases from J, the gap between germline ends came to 12 bases.

This sequence joins TRBV7-9 and TRBJ1-5; D ambiguous. Germline CDR1 SEHNR, CDR2 FQNEAQ (reference sequence). CDR3 length: 15 residues. V dropped 3 bases and J dropped 3 bases, with 12 bases sitting between them. For the CDR3, the DNA is TGTGCCAGCAGCTTGGGAGAGACGGTCAATCAGCCCCAGCATTTT. It specifies CASSLGETVNQPQHF.

This chain joins TRBV7-9 and TRBJ2-7, with D perhaps TRBD1 (6 bases). V was shortened by 5 bases and J by 4 bases, with 9 bases between the two germline ends. There are 12 residues in the CDR3. The germline V gene has CDR1 SEHNR and CDR2 FQNEAQ (reference sequence). The CDR3 nucleotides read TGTGCCAGCAGCAAAACAGGGTACGAGCAGTACTTC. Translating gives CASSKTGYEQYF.

The CDR3: CSVGRGTGEKLFF. The CDR3 DNA reads TGCAGCGTTGGACGGGGGACAGGGGAAAAACTGTTTTTT. The chain has TRBV29-1 and TRBJ1-4, with 9 bases aligning to TRBD1. Per the germline V gene, CDR1 is SQVTM and CDR2 is ANQGSEA. The CDR3 is 13 residues long. The V and J ends lost 4 bases and 8 bases, in that order; junction bases with no gene match: 5.

As to this clonotype: Being one base from a much bigger clone, this may be a read error. This chain uses TRBV4-3 with TRBJ2-6; either TRBD1 or TRBD2 may fit D (5 bases each). The CDR3 is made up of 17 amino acids. In germline, CDR1 is LGHNA, CDR2 YSLEER. V lost 8 bases and J lost 0, with 17 bases in between. The chain's CDR3 is CASGPGTSISGANVLTF. CDR3 DNA: TGCGCCAGCGGCCCCGGGACGTCTATCTCTGGGGCCAACGTCCTGACTTTC.

The CDR3 sequence is CASSFTGDTEAFF. DNA for the CDR3: TGCGCCAGCAGCTTTACAGGGGACACTGAAGCTTTCTTT. The chain carries TRBV5-1 and TRBJ1-1; 7 positions match TRBD1. With 2 bases clipped from V and 3 bases from J, the junction kept 1 base outside the gene matches. Germline V gives CDR1 SGHRS, CDR2 YFSETQ. The length of the CDR3 is 13 residues.

The chain has TRBV10-1 and TRBJ1-4, with a possible D match to TRBD1 (5 bases). V was pared by 4 bases and J by 3 bases, with 15 bases between. Per the germline V gene, CDR1 is WNHNN and CDR2 is SYGVQD (reference sequence). There are 16 residues in the CDR3. The CDR3: CASSGRGTRANEKLFF. In nucleotides, the CDR3 is TGCGCCAGCAGTGGCCGCGGGACTAGAGCTAATGAAAAACTGTTTTTT.

The chain joins TRBV10-3 to TRBJ2-7, with D unresolved. From germline, CDR1 is ENHRY and CDR2 SYGVKD. The CDR3 consists of 14 residues. V dropped 2 bases and J dropped 0 bases, with 8 bases sitting between them. As DNA, the CDR3 is TGTGCCATCAGTGAGGCAGGAGACTCCTACGAGCAGTACTTC. The encoded protein is CAISEAGDSYEQYF.